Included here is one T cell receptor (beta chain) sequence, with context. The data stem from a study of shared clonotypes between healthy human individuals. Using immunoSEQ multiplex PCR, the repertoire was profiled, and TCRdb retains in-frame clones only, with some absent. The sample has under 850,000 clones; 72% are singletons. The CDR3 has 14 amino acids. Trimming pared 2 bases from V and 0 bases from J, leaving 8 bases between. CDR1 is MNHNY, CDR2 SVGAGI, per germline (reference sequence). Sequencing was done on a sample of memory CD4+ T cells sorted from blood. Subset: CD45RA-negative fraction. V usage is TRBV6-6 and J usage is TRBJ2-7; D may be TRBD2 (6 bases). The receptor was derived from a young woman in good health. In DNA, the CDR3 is TGTGCCAGCAGTTACGACGGGAGCTCCTACGAGCAGTACTTC. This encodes CASSYDGSSYEQYF.